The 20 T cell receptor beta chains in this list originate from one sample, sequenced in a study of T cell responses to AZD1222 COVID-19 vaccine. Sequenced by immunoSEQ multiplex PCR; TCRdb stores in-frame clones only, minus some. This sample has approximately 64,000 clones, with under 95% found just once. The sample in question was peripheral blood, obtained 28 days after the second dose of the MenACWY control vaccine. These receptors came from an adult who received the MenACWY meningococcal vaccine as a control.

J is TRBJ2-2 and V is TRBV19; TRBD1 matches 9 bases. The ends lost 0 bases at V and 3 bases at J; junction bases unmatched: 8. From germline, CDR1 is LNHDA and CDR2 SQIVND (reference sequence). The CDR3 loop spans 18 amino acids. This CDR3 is CASSIDLGDRAYTGELFF. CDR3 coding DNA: TGTGCCAGTAGTATAGATCTGGGGGACAGGGCGTACACCGGGGAGCTGTTTTTT. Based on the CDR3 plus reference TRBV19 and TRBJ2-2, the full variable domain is DGGITQSPKYLFRKEGQNVTLSCEQNLNHDAMYWYRQDPGQGLRLIYYSQIVNDFQKGDIAEGYSVSREKKESFPLTVTSAQKNPTAFYLCASSIDLGDRAYTGELFFGEGSRLTVL.

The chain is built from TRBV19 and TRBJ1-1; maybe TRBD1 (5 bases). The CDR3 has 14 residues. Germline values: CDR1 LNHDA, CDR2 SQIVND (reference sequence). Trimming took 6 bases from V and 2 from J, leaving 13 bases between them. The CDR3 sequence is CASRSPGPNTEAFF. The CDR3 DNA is TGTGCCAGTAGGTCGCCGGGACCAAACACTGAAGCTTTCTTT.

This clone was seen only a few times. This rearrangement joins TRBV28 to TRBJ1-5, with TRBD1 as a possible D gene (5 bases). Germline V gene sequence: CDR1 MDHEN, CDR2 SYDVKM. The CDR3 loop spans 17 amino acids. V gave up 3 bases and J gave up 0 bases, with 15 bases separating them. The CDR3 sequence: CASSLGGGLNSNQPQHF. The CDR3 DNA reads TGTGCCAGCAGTTTGGGGGGGGGTTTGAATAGCAATCAGCCCCAGCATTTT.

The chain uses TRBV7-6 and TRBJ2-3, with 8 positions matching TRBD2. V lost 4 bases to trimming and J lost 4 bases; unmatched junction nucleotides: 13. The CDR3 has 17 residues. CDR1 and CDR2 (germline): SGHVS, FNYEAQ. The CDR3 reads CASSSRSGSSVADTQYF. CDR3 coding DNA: TGTGCCAGCAGCTCACGAAGCGGGAGCAGTGTCGCAGATACGCAGTATTTT.

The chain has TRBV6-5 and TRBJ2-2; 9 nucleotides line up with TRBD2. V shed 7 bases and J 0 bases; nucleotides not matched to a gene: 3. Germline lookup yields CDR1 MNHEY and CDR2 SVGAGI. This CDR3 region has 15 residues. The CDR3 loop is CASNPSGTNTGELFF. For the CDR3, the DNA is TGTGCCAGCAATCCTAGCGGGACGAACACCGGGGAGCTGTTTTTT.

CDR3 amino acids: CAWSAGGAEQYF. The CDR3 coding sequence is TGTGCCTGGAGTGCCGGGGGAGCCGAGCAGTACTTC. The chain has TRBV30 and TRBJ2-7; a weak D match, TRBD2 (6 bases). Germline CDR1 is GTSNPN and CDR2 is SVGIG (reference sequence). V was shortened by 1 base and J by 6 bases, with 10 bases between the two germline ends. The CDR3 has 12 residues.

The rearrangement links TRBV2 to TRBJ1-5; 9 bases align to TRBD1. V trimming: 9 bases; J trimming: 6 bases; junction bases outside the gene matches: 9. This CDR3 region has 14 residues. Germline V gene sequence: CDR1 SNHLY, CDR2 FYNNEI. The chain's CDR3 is CASREGQGGQPQHF. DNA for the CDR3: TGTGCCAGTAGGGAGGGACAGGGAGGTCAGCCCCAGCATTTT. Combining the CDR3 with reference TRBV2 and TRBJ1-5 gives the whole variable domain EPEVTQTPSHQVTQMGQEVILRCVPISNHLYFYWYRQILGQKVEFLVSFYNNEISEKSEIFDDQFSVERPDGSNFTLKIRSTKLEDSAMYFCASREGQGGQPQHFGDGTRLSIL.

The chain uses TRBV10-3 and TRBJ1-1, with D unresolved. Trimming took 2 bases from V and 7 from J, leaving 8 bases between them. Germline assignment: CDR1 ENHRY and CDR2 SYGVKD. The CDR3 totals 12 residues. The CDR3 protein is CAISEEGREAFF. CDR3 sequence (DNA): TGTGCCATCAGTGAGGAAGGGCGTGAAGCTTTCTTT.

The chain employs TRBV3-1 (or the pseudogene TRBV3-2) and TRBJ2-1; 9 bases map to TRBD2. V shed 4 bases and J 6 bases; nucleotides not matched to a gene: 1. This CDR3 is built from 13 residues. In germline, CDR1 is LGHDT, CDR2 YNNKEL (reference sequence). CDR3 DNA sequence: TGTGCCAGCAGCCTGCGGGGGGGCAATGAGCAGTTCTTC. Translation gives CASSLRGGNEQFF.

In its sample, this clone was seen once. The CDR3 is CASSFHLSRLSYEQYF. The CDR3 DNA sequence: TGTGCCAGCAGTTTTCATCTTTCCAGGCTCTCCTACGAGCAGTACTTC. The V call is TRBV28, the J call TRBJ2-7; D gene ambiguous. This CDR3 region has 16 residues. Germline lookup yields CDR1 MDHEN and CDR2 SYDVKM. The V and J ends lost 3 bases and 0 bases respectively, with 15 bases between them.

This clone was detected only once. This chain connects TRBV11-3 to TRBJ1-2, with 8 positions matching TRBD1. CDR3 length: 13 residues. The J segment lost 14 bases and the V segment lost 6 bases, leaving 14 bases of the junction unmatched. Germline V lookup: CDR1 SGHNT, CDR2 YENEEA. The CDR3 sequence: CASSIGQGKNRTF. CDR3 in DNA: TGTGCCAGCAGTATAGGACAGGGAAAAAATAGGACCTTC. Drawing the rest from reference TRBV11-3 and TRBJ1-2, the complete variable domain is EAGVVQSPRYKIIEKKQPVAFWCNPISGHNTLYWYLQNLGQGPELLIRYENEEAVDDSQLPKDRFSAERLKGVDSTLKIQPAELGDSAVYLCASSIGQGKNRTFGSGTRLTVV.

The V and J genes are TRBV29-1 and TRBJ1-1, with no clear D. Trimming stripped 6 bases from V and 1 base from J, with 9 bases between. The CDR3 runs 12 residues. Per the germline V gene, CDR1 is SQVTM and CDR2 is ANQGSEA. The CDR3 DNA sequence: TGCAGCGTGGGCTGGGAGAACACTGAAGCTTTCTTT. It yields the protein CSVGWENTEAFF.

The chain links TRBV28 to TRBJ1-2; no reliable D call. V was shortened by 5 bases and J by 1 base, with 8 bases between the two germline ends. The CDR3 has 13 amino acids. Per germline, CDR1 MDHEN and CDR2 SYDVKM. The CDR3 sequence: CASSRADNYGYTF. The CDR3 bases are TGTGCCAGCAGTCGAGCAGATAACTATGGCTACACCTTC.

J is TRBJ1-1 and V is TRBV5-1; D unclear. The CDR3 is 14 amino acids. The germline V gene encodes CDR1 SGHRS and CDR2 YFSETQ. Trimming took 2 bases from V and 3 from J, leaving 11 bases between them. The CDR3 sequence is CASSLSYPYTEAFF. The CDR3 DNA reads TGCGCCAGCAGCTTAAGCTATCCGTACACTGAAGCTTTCTTT.

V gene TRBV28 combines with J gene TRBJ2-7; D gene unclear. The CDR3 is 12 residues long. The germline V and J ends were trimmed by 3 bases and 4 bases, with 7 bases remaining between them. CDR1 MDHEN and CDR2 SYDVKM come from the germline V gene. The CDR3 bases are TGTGCCAGCAGTTTTATTGGATACGAGCAGTACTTC. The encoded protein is CASSFIGYEQYF.

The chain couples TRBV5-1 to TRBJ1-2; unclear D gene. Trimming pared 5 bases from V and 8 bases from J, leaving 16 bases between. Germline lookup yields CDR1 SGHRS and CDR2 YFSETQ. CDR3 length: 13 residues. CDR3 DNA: TGCGCCAGCAGTTACGGCTCCCCGACGGGCTACACCTTC. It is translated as CASSYGSPTGYTF.

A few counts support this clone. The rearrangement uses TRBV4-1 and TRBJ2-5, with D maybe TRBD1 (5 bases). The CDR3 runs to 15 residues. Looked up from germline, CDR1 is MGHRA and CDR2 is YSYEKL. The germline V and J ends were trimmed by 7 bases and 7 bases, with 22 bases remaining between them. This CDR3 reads CASNHRTPTSWTQYF. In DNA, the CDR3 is TGCGCCAGCAACCACAGGACGCCTACGTCTTGGACCCAGTACTTC.

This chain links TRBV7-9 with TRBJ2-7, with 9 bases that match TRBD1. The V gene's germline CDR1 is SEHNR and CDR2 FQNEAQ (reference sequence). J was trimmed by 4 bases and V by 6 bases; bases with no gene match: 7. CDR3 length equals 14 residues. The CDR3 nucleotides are TGTGCCAGCAGTAAGGGACAGGGAGGGTACGAGCAGTACTTC. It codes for CASSKGQGGYEQYF.

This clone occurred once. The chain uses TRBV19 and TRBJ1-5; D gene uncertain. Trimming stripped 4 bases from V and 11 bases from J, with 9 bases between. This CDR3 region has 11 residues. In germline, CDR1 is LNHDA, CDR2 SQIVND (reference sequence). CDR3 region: CASSTLGAQHF. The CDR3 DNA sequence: TGTGCCAGTAGTACCCTTGGGGCCCAGCATTTT.

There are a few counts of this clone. DNA for the CDR3: TGTGCCAGCAGTGATGGGCTGGGACAGGGGGCGGCAGATACGCAGTATTTT. Residues: CASSDGLGQGAADTQYF. The chain employs TRBV6-1 and TRBJ2-3; 12 positions agree with TRBD1. CDR3 length equals 17 residues. The V gene's germline CDR1 is MNHNS and CDR2 SASEGT. V lost 3 bases, J lost 4 bases, and 8 bases stayed unmatched.